This T cell receptor beta chain was identified in a study of cytomegalovirus exposure and HLA in healthy donors. In the PCR, 60 Vbeta and 13 Jbeta primers were used. Authors' methods: Among the unique TCR beta chains that a later analysis counted, 80 million to 100 million in all, about 11 million were shared. Profiling relied on immunoSEQ multiplex PCR, and the TCRdb table lists in-frame clones only, not all of them. D and trimming come from the DNA, and the V and J calls and clone size come from that table. The table records over 110,000 clones, approximately 83% of them present only once. This CDR3 is 14 amino acids long. With V trimmed by 6 bases and J by 4 bases, 7 bases remained unmatched. Germline CDR1 MNHEY, CDR2 SMNVEV (reference sequence). Findings and caveats of the study: Researchers catalogued approximately 170 TCR beta chains as cytomegalovirus-associated. Analysis performed later found over 15,000 TCR beta sequences associated with HLA alleles at 0.05 false discovery rate. For most TCR sequences rarity was the rule, although some public TCRs occurred in many donors.

This clone was detected only a few times. Its antigen is currently unknown. Sequencing was performed on PBMCs. The TCR was taken from a male donor in good health and CMV-seronegative. The rearrangement joins TRBV27 to TRBJ1-2; TRBD1 matches at 8 bases. The CDR3 here is CASSPGGRIYGYTF. In DNA, the CDR3 is TGTGCCAGCAGCCCAGGGGGCAGGATCTATGGCTACACCTTC.